A selection of T cell receptor beta chains follows, all from one sample in a study of T-cell memory formation after mild COVID-19. MiXCR was run by TCRdb on the 5' RACE reads, yielding one entry per CDR3 protein. The sample holds under 250,000 distinct CDR3 sequences; about 11% are singletons and the top ten take roughly 3%. The sample was PBMCs or a T cell subset sorted from them (not recorded which). These receptors came from a young man who had mild COVID-19 (a few samples of this study predate the infection). Cell type and time point are not known. Both conserved end residues are part of each CDR3. A D gene is named only where the DNA matches it firmly. Clone size is not always given. Where it is, it says once, few, many or a class for expanded clones.

>-|TRBV20-1|TRBJ1-5|-
CSSGDSRPDSNQPQHF
TGCAGTAGCGGGGATTCTAGACCGGATAGCAATCAGCCCCAGCATTTT
>many|TRBV12-3/TRBV12-4|TRBJ1-5|TRBD1
CASTPQGGFNQPQHF
TGTGCCAGCACCCCCCAGGGGGGCTTCAATCAGCCCCAGCATTTT
>few|TRBV20-1|TRBJ2-5|-
CSASGRETQYF
TGCAGTGCTTCTGGGAGGGAGACCCAGTACTTC
>few|TRBV4-3|TRBJ1-2|-
CASSRRVGEGNYGYTF
TGCGCCAGCAGCCGACGGGTAGGGGAGGGTAACTATGGCTACACCTTC
>-|TRBV6-6|TRBJ2-1|TRBD2
CASSSPPTSGALNEQFF
TGTGCCAGCAGTTCCCCTCCGACTAGCGGGGCCCTTAATGAGCAGTTCTTC
>many|TRBV30|TRBJ1-3|-
CAWSFGTAVTIYF
TGTGCCTGGAGTTTTGGGACGGCGGTGACCATATATTTT
>few|TRBV19|TRBJ2-7|-
CASRSMRTYEQYF
TGTGCCAGCCGGTCGATGCGGACCTACGAGCAGTACTTC
>-|TRBV15|TRBJ2-1|-
CATSRDRTEQFF
TGTGCCACCAGCAGAGATCGGACAGAGCAGTTCTTC
>few|TRBV4-3|TRBJ2-7|-
CASSQDLVYEQYF
TGCGCCAGCAGCCAAGATTTGGTCTACGAGCAGTACTTC
>-|TRBV6-6|TRBJ1-1|-
CASSYGAGVNTEAFF
TGTGCCAGCAGTTACGGGGCAGGGGTGAACACTGAAGCTTTCTTT
>few|TRBV7-9|TRBJ1-3|-
CASSLDFRTIYF
TGTGCCAGCAGCTTAGACTTCCGCACCATATATTTT
>few|TRBV5-6|TRBJ1-1|-
CASILQGNTEAFF
TGTGCCAGTATATTACAGGGGAACACTGAAGCTTTCTTT
>-|TRBV6-2/TRBV6-3|TRBJ1-6|-
CASRERMGGNSPLHF
TGTGCCAGCAGAGAACGAATGGGGGGTAATTCACCCCTCCACTTT
>few|TRBV12-3/TRBV12-4|TRBJ1-5|-
CASSRDYGNQPQHF
TGTGCCAGCAGCCGGGACTACGGCAATCAGCCCCAGCATTTT
>few|TRBV4-3|TRBJ1-1|-
CASSNRRSRGTEAFF
TGCGCCAGCAGCAACCGGCGGTCCCGGGGCACTGAAGCTTTCTTT
>few|TRBV5-1|TRBJ2-2|-
CASSSVGVFVGELFF
TGCGCCAGCAGCTCTGTGGGGGTGTTCGTCGGGGAGCTGTTTTTT
>few|TRBV6-5|TRBJ1-2|TRBD1
CASSYAGTGVGYTF
TGTGCCAGCAGTTACGCCGGGACAGGGGTAGGCTACACCTTC
>-|TRBV28|TRBJ2-4|-
CASSPSGPMGDIQYF
TGTGCCAGCAGCCCTTCGGGACCTATGGGGGACATTCAGTACTTC
>few|TRBV2|TRBJ2-1|TRBD2
CASRGLAGRYNEQFF
TGTGCCAGCAGGGGACTAGCGGGTCGCTACAATGAGCAGTTCTTC
>many|TRBV7-9|TRBJ2-3|-
CASSSLAESTDTQYF
TGTGCCAGCAGCTCATTAGCGGAGAGCACAGATACGCAGTATTTT
>few|TRBV20-1|TRBJ1-1|-
CSAQAGHPNTEAFF
TGCAGTGCGCAGGCGGGACACCCGAACACTGAAGCTTTCTTT
>few|TRBV27|TRBJ2-1|-
CASGRVNEQFF
TGTGCCAGCGGGCGGGTCAATGAGCAGTTCTTC
>few|TRBV11-2|TRBJ1-3|-
CASSLSPGNTIYF
TGTGCCAGCAGCTTATCCCCTGGAAACACCATATATTTT
>-|TRBV7-9|TRBJ1-6|TRBD1
CASSKRRDRGGRTLHF
TGTGCCAGCAGCAAAAGGCGGGACAGGGGCGGTCGGACCCTCCACTTT
>many|TRBV20-1|TRBJ1-2|TRBD1
CSARTGAPSYGYTF
TGCAGTGCCCGGACAGGGGCCCCCTCCTATGGCTACACCTTC
>-|TRBV6-5|TRBJ1-6|-
CASSPYTGGDSPLHF
TGTGCCAGCAGTCCCTACACGGGCGGGGATTCACCCCTCCACTTT
>few|TRBV11-2|TRBJ2-5|-
CASSLMGTAYQETQYF
TGTGCCAGCAGCTTAATGGGCACGGCGTACCAAGAGACCCAGTACTTC
>-|TRBV4-1|TRBJ1-1|-
CASSPLQGGDTEAFF
TGCGCCAGCAGCCCTCTACAGGGAGGGGACACTGAAGCTTTCTTT
>-|TRBV12-3/TRBV12-4|TRBJ1-2|TRBD1
CASSPRTGQYGYTF
TGTGCCAGCAGTCCCAGGACAGGGCAATATGGCTACACCTTC
>many|TRBV4-1|TRBJ2-1|-
CASSPGHSYNEQFF
TGCGCCAGCAGCCCGGGCCATTCCTACAATGAGCAGTTCTTC
>few|TRBV4-1|TRBJ2-3|TRBD2
CASSQILAGGPLSTDTQYF
TGCGCCAGCAGCCAGATCCTAGCGGGGGGGCCCCTTAGCACAGATACGCAGTATTTT
>-|TRBV5-1|TRBJ1-2|-
CASAPQGLNGYTF
TGCGCCAGCGCACCTCAGGGATTGAATGGCTACACCTTC
>many|TRBV9|TRBJ2-5|TRBD2
CASSISSGQETQYF
TGTGCCAGCAGTATCTCTAGCGGCCAAGAGACCCAGTACTTC
>-|TRBV11-3|TRBJ2-7|TRBD1
CASSLGGTGGYEQYF
TGTGCCAGCAGCTTAGGAGGGACAGGGGGCTACGAGCAGTACTTC